The clone carrying this TCR beta chain was counted at least ten times. This sample is part of a study of blood T cells in healthy people across ages. Then a second PCR, running roughly 7 to 11 cycles, was carried out with a sample-barcoded 5' primer and a J-beta primer mix. TCRdb itself ran the 5' RACE reads through MiXCR, one entry per CDR3 protein. Of 900,000 to 950,000 distinct CDR3 sequences in the sample, 25% to 30% were seen once. The CDR3 is 14 residues long. Looked up from germline, CDR1 is LNHNV and CDR2 is YYDKDF (reference sequence). V was clipped by 6 bases and J by 3 bases, with 15 bases between them. These data are also associated with another study on T cells of mothers and their children.

This sequence originates from a woman aged 40 to 50 in good health. Sample: blood. The chain combines TRBV15 with TRBJ2-7; D remains ambiguous. The CDR3 here is CATSGVSSRYEQYF. CDR3 DNA: TGTGCCACCAGTGGAGTCTCCAGCCGCTACGAGCAGTACTTC.